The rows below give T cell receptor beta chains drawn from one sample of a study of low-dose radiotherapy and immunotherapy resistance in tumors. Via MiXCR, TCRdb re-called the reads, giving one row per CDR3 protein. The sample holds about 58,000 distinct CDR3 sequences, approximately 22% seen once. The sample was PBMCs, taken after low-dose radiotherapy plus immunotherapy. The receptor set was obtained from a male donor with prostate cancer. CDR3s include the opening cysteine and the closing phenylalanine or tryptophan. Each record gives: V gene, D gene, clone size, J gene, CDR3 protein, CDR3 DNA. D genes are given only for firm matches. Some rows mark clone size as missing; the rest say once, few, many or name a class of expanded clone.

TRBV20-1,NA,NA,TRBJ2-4,CSVTGMRGLAKNIQYF,TGCAGTGTTACAGGCATGCGCGGGCTAGCCAAAAACATTCAGTACTTC
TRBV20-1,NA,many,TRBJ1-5,CSAPGTPNQPQHF,TGCAGTGCTCCCGGGACACCTAATCAGCCCCAGCATTTT
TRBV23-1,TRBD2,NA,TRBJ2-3,CASKRGPGTSGRMTDTQYF,TGCGCCAGCAAGCGGGGGCCCGGGACTAGCGGGAGGATGACAGATACGCAGTATTTT
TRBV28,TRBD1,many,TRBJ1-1,CASSLGSGDRGANTEAFF,TGTGCCAGCAGTTTGGGGTCTGGGGACAGGGGGGCGAACACTGAAGCTTTCTTT
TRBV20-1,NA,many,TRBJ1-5,CSARVVSGHQPQHF,TGCAGTGCTAGAGTTGTGTCAGGACATCAGCCCCAGCATTTT
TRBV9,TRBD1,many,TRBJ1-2,CASSVDTGGVYGYTF,TGTGCCAGCAGCGTAGACACAGGGGGCGTGTATGGCTACACCTTC
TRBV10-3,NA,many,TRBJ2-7,CATGRGESSYEQYF,TGTGCCACTGGGCGGGGCGAGAGCTCCTACGAGCAGTACTTC
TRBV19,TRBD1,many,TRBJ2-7,CASSGNRGLGYEQYF,TGTGCCAGTAGTGGAAACAGGGGTCTCGGTTACGAGCAGTACTTC
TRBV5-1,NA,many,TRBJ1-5,CASSKDSSNQPQHF,TGCGCCAGCAGCAAAGACAGTAGCAATCAGCCCCAGCATTTT
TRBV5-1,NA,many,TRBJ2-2,CASSLSAGRNTGELFF,TGCGCCAGCAGCTTGTCGGCGGGGAGAAACACCGGGGAGCTGTTTTTT
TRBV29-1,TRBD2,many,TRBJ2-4,CSVGLAGGNMNIQYF,TGCAGCGTGGGACTAGCGGGGGGGAATATGAACATTCAGTACTTC
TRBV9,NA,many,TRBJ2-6,CASSVGRGGGTGANVLTF,TGTGCCAGCAGCGTAGGTCGAGGGGGGGGCACCGGGGCCAACGTCCTGACTTTC
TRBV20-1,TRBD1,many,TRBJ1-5,CSARTGRDQPQHF,TGCAGTGCGCGGACAGGGAGGGATCAGCCCCAGCATTTT
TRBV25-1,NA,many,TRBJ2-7,CASSELGTQGSYEQYF,TGTGCCAGCAGTGAATTGGGTACCCAGGGCTCCTACGAGCAGTACTTC
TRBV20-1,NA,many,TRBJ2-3,CSAREWAPSDTQYF,TGCAGTGCTAGAGAATGGGCGCCTTCAGATACGCAGTATTTT
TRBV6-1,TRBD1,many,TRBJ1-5,CASSDAGGRKPQHF,TGTGCCAGCAGTGACGCAGGGGGGAGGAAGCCCCAGCATTTT
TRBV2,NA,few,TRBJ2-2,CASSEAGGAHTGELFF,TGTGCCAGCAGTGAAGCGGGTGGGGCGCACACCGGGGAGCTGTTTTTT
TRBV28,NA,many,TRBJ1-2,CASSLDVRSYGYTF,TGTGCCAGCAGCCTTGATGTGAGGAGCTATGGCTACACCTTC
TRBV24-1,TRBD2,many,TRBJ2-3,CATASGSTDTQYF,TGTGCCACCGCTAGCGGGAGTACAGATACGCAGTATTTT
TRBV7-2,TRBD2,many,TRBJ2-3,CASSPLKRETGADTQYF,TGTGCCAGCAGCCCCCTTAAGCGGGAGACTGGTGCAGATACGCAGTATTTT
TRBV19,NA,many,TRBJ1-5,CASSDTPPGAMAQPQHF,TGTGCCAGTAGTGACACCCCGCCGGGTGCTATGGCTCAGCCCCAGCATTTT
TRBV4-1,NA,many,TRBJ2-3,CASSPEVTDTQYF,TGCGCCAGCAGCCCAGAAGTTACAGATACGCAGTATTTT
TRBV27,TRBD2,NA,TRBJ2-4,CASTSTTSGRTNIQYF,TGTGCCAGCACCAGTACGACTAGCGGGAGGACAAACATTCAGTACTTC
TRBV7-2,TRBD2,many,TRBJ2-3,CASSTGLARESDTQYF,TGTGCCAGCAGCACGGGACTAGCGAGAGAGTCAGATACGCAGTATTTT
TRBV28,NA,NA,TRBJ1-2,CASSLGGGGYGYTF,TGTGCCAGCAGTTTGGGCGGGGGAGGGTATGGCTACACCTTC
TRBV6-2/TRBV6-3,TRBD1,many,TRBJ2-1,CASSYSGDSNEQFF,TGTGCCAGCAGTTACTCGGGGGACAGCAATGAGCAGTTCTTC
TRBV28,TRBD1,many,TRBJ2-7,CASSFYSGQTSYEQYF,TGTGCCAGCAGTTTTTATTCGGGACAGACCTCCTACGAGCAGTACTTC
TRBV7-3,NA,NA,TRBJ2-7,CASSSGRLGPYEQYF,TGTGCCAGCAGCTCCGGCCGCCTGGGTCCCTACGAGCAGTACTTC
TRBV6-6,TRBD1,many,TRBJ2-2,CASSYRRGPFNTGELFF,TGTGCCAGCAGTTACCGTAGGGGGCCATTTAACACCGGGGAGCTGTTTTTT
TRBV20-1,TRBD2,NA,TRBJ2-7,CSARAGTSGGAYEQYF,TGCAGTGCTAGAGCCGGGACTAGCGGGGGGGCCTACGAGCAGTACTTC
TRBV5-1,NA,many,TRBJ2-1,CASSLVVPQGMGYNEQFF,TGCGCCAGCAGCTTGGTCGTTCCACAGGGAATGGGTTACAATGAGCAGTTCTTC
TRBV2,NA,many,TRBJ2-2,CASNRDTTGELFF,TGTGCCAGCAACCGGGACACAACCGGGGAGCTGTTTTTT
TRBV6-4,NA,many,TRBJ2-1,CASSREFGSDEQFF,TGTGCCAGCAGTAGGGAGTTCGGGAGTGATGAGCAGTTCTTC
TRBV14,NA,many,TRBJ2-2,CASSPWTATGELFF,TGTGCCAGCAGCCCTTGGACCGCCACCGGGGAGCTGTTTTTT
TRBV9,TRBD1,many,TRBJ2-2,CASSVFQGATGELFF,TGTGCCAGCAGCGTATTCCAGGGGGCGACCGGGGAGCTGTTTTTT
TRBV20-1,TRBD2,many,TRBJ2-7,CGGTSGYEQYF,TGCGGGGGGACTAGCGGGTACGAGCAGTACTTC
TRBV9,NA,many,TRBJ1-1,CASSVGGGQTTEAFF,TGTGCCAGCAGCGTAGGGGGGGGGCAGACCACTGAAGCTTTCTTT
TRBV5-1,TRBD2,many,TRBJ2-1,CASSYSGSSYNEQFF,TGTGCCAGCAGTTATAGCGGGAGCTCCTACAATGAGCAGTTCTTC
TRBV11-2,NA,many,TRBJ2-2,CASSLTPGWSNTGELFF,TGTGCCAGCAGCCTCACGCCAGGGTGGTCGAACACCGGGGAGCTGTTTTTT
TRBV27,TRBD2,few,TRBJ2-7,CATGLAGRSYEQYF,TGTGCCACCGGACTAGCGGGCCGCTCCTACGAGCAGTACTTC
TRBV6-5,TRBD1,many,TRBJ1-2,CASRETGAEGYTF,TGTGCCAGCAGAGAGACAGGGGCGGAAGGCTACACCTTC
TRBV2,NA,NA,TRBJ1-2,CASSRSRGFYYGYTF,TGTGCCAGCAGTCGTTCGAGGGGGTTCTACTATGGCTACACCTTC
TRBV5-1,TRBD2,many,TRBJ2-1,CASSGALGGGVNEQFF,TGCGCCAGCAGCGGCGCGCTGGGCGGGGGAGTCAATGAGCAGTTCTTC
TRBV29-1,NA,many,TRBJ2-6,CSVGGVGSGANVLTF,TGCAGCGTTGGGGGCGTTGGCTCTGGGGCCAACGTCCTGACTTTC
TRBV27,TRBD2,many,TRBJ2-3,CASRSRLAGDTQYF,TGTGCCAGCAGATCTAGACTAGCGGGCGATACGCAGTATTTT
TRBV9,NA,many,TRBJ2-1,CASSVEWAPGSYNEQFF,TGTGCCAGCAGCGTAGAATGGGCGCCGGGGTCCTACAATGAGCAGTTCTTC
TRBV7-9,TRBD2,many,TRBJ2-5,CASSSPRRGGGQETQYF,TGTGCCAGCAGCTCCCCGAGGCGGGGGGGGGGCCAAGAGACCCAGTACTTC
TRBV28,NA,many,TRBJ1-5,CASSLRTGGRAQHF,TGTGCCAGCAGTCTGCGGACCGGTGGCAGAGCCCAGCATTTT
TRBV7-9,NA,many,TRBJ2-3,CASSKSDPQHTQYF,TGTGCCAGCAGCAAGTCGGACCCCCAACATACGCAGTATTTT
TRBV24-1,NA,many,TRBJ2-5,CATSPADQETQYF,TGTGCCACCAGTCCGGCAGACCAAGAGACCCAGTACTTC
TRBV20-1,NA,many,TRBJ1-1,CSARDTLEGVNTEAFF,TGCAGTGCTAGAGATACCCTCGAGGGGGTGAACACTGAAGCTTTCTTT
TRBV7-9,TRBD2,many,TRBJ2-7,CASSPIGLAGLNEQYF,TGTGCCAGCAGCCCCATAGGACTAGCGGGGCTGAACGAGCAGTACTTC
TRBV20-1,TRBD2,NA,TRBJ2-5,CSARDTRGVWETQYF,TGCAGTGCTAGAGATACGCGGGGGGTTTGGGAGACCCAGTACTTC
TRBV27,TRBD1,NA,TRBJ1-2,CASSLTGLGNGNTF,TGTGCCAGCAGTTTGACAGGGCTCGGGAATGGCAACACCTTC
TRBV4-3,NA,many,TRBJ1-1,CASSQVGRGNTEAFF,TGCGCCAGCAGCCAAGTGGGCAGGGGGAACACTGAAGCTTTCTTT
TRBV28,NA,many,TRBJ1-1,CATGGTEKNTEAFF,TGTGCCACTGGAGGGACGGAGAAGAACACTGAAGCTTTCTTT
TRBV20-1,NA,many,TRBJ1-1,CSASGSLMNTEAFF,TGCAGTGCTAGTGGCAGCCTCATGAACACTGAAGCTTTCTTT
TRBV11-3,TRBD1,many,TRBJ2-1,CASSPPTGDEQFF,TGTGCCAGCAGCCCCCCGACAGGGGATGAGCAGTTCTTC
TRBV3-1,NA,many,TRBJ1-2,CASSQEDRSYGYTF,TGTGCCAGCAGCCAAGAGGACAGATCCTATGGCTACACCTTC